The source of this T cell receptor beta chain is a study of T cell changes during pregnancy in multiple sclerosis. Generated by immunoSEQ multiplex PCR, the TCRdb table keeps only in-frame clones and is missing some. The repertoire holds roughly 45,000 clones, with under 90% as singletons. This receptor was obtained from a female donor in good health, enrolled as a control in a pregnancy study. Specimen: peripheral blood, collected in the second trimester of pregnancy.

The CDR3 sequence: CAISRTGLETQYF. DNA of the CDR3: TGTGCCATCAGCCGGACAGGGCTGGAGACCCAGTACTTC. The rearrangement joins TRBV10-3 to TRBJ2-5; 8 nucleotides align to TRBD1. The CDR3 loop spans 13 amino acids. Unmatched junction bases numbered 5, after V lost 6 bases and J lost 5 bases. Germline V gene sequence: CDR1 ENHRY, CDR2 SYGVKD.